A selection of T cell receptor beta chains follows, all from one sample in a study of blood T cell repertoires in COVID-19. The data were produced by immunoSEQ multiplex PCR, yet TCRdb's version contains in-frame clones alone and is incomplete. Counted here are 37,000 or so clones, roughly 88% occurring once; the ten biggest clones make up 10% to 15%. The material sequenced was peripheral blood. The source of these receptors is a man aged 60 to 69 with active COVID-19. Each CDR3 is given with its conserved first and last residue. A D gene is named only where the DNA matches it firmly.

v_call,d_call,cdr3_aa
TRBV7-2,TRBD1,CASSISTGSEAFF
TRBV29-1,NA,CSVVGGVKNSNQPQHF
TRBV6-2/TRBV6-3,NA,CASSYRGYEQYF
TRBV4-3,TRBD2,CASSQEPLAVGGNEQFF
TRBV10-3,TRBD2,CAGSGGDYYEQYF
TRBV6-2/TRBV6-3,TRBD2,CASSYSVLAVNQTQYF
TRBV4-1,NA,CASSPEDKRTYQNNEQFF
TRBV6-6,NA,CASSREDRSGSHNSPLHF
TRBV10-3,TRBD1,CAISGRTGEGEQYF
TRBV2,NA,CASSPDRYGYTF
TRBV7-9,NA,CASSPAEMGTDTQYF
TRBV5-5,NA,CASSPPPRGGADTQYF
TRBV12-3/TRBV12-4,NA,CASSFGGDEQFF
TRBV5-1,NA,CASALTGYGYTF
TRBV4-1,NA,CASSQDFGYGYTF
TRBV4-3,TRBD2,CASSQSGLTADTQYF
TRBV14,TRBD1,CASSQVTGGTEAFF
TRBV28,NA,CASSLPAGGNQPQHF
TRBV7-8,NA,CASSLGGQETQYF
TRBV11-3,TRBD1,CASSSGTGAYNEQFF
TRBV4-1,NA,CASSQDPGGAPDTQYF
TRBV7-8,NA,CASSPRRVQETQYF
TRBV2,TRBD1,CASTSGTGDNEQYF
TRBV1,NA,CTSSFASSSSSYNEQFF
TRBV5-1,NA,CASSLSRGGDYGYTF
TRBV9,TRBD2,CASSLGGGSETQYF
TRBV6-2/TRBV6-3,NA,CASSLVRFNTEAFF
TRBV9,TRBD2,CASSPGLAGAAQYF
TRBV25-1,TRBD1,CASYRQGGDGYTF
TRBV5-1,NA,CASSLDSLMNTEAFF
TRBV11-3,TRBD1,CASRIFMRQGPTKRPQYF
TRBV5-1,TRBD2,CASSDGTSGLNEQFF
TRBV7-9,TRBD1,CASSLVSTGGRSPLHF
TRBV5-1,TRBD1,CASTGTGGSYEQYF
TRBV6-2/TRBV6-3,NA,CASSTGYEQYF
TRBV7-9,TRBD1,CASSLVQGAETQYF
TRBV5-1,TRBD2,CASSLGLAATDTQYF
TRBV5-1,TRBD2,CASSLRLASNTGELFF
TRBV7-2,TRBD2,CASSSRLAGNTGNEQFF
TRBV19,NA,CASSTQASTYEQYF
TRBV9,TRBD2,CASSVGTSGRADEQYF
TRBV5-1,TRBD2,CASSLLSSGQETQYF
TRBV7-3,TRBD2,CASSPSGLAEEETQYF
TRBV30,TRBD2,CAWSAAGAPSGRDTQYF
TRBV2,TRBD2,CANLLIAGGLTDTQYF